Below, 6 T cell receptor beta chains from the same sample are listed, as sequenced in a study of CD8 T cells in Susac syndrome. The RNA, 0.5 to 1 ug, was put through reverse transcription using random hexamers. TCRdb reanalysed the immunoSEQ multiplex PCR reads using MiXCR and keeps one entry per CDR3 protein. The data show around 200,000 distinct CDR3 sequences, around 95% seen once. The sequenced material came from CD4+ T cells from PBMCs. All receptors come from a human donor in good health.

V and J are TRBV7-9 and TRBJ2-7; 7 bases line up with TRBD1. The CDR3 totals 13 residues. Per germline, CDR1 SEHNR and CDR2 FQNEAQ (reference sequence). Losses at the gene ends were 6 bases for V and 6 bases for J; bases not matched to a gene: 8. This CDR3 reads CASSQTGMPEQYV. The CDR3 DNA sequence: TGTGCCAGCAGTCAGACAGGGATGCCCGAGCAGTACGTC.

The DNA of the CDR3 is TGTGCCTGGAGTGTACATGGGCAGGGACGTGAGACCCAGTACTTC. This codes for CAWSVHGQGRETQYF. The rearrangement uses TRBV30 and TRBJ2-5, with D perhaps TRBD1 or TRBD2 (5 bases each). The CDR3 covers 15 residues. CDR1 is GTSNPN and CDR2 is SVGIG in the germline V gene (reference sequence). V dropped 0 bases and J dropped 5 bases, with 16 bases sitting between them.

The rearrangement links TRBV5-1 to TRBJ1-1, with D unclear. This CDR3 comprises 13 residues. Germline values: CDR1 SGHRS, CDR2 YFSETQ. The ends were cut back, 1 base at V and 8 bases at J, with 12 bases in the middle. Here the CDR3 reads CASSLSSGPEAFF. CDR3 coding DNA: TGCGCCAGCAGCTTGTCGTCCGGGCCCGAAGCTTTCTTT.

V is TRBV11-2 and J is TRBJ2-5; the D is unclear. The CDR3 is 13 residues long. CDR1 and CDR2 from the germline V gene are SGHAT and FQNNGV. Trimming left V 4 bases short and J 5 bases short, with 11 bases between. The CDR3 protein is CASSSRFGETQYF. The CDR3 DNA is TGTGCCAGCAGCTCAAGGTTCGGGGAGACCCAGTACTTC.

J is TRBJ2-1 and V is TRBV5-1, with 8 bases identical to TRBD1. The CDR3 totals 14 residues. The germline V gene encodes CDR1 SGHRS and CDR2 YFSETQ. With 5 bases clipped from V and 8 bases from J, the junction kept 9 bases outside the gene matches. In DNA form, the CDR3 reads TGCGCCAGCAGTCTTGACAGGGGAATAGATGAGCAGTTCTTC. Protein: CASSLDRGIDEQFF.

V and J are TRBV20-1 and TRBJ1-6, with D unclear. V was clipped by 6 bases and J by 9 bases, with 18 bases between them. The CDR3 sequence is 14 residues long. Germline CDR1 DFQATT, CDR2 SNEGSKA (reference sequence). The CDR3 here is CSAKHGNEISPLHF. CDR3 nucleotide sequence: TGCAGTGCGAAACACGGAAACGAGATTTCACCCCTCCACTTT.